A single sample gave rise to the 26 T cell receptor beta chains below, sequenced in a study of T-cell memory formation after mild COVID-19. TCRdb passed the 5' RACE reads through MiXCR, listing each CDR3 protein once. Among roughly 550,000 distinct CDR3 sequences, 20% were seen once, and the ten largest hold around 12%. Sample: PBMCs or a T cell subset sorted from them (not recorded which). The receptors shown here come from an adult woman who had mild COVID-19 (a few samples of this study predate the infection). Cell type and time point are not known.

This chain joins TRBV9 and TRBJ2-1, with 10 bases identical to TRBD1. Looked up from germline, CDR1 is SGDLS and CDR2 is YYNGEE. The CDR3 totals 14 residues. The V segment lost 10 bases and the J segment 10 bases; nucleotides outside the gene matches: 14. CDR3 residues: CAGSAGQGFEEQFF. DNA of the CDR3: TGTGCCGGTTCCGCGGGACAGGGGTTCGAAGAGCAGTTCTTC.

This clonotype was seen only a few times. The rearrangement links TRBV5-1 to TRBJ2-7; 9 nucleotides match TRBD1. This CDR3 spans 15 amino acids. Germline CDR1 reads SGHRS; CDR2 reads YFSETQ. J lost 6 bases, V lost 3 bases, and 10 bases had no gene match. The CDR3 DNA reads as TGCGCCAGCAGCTCCCCGGACAGGGGAATGGGCGAGCAGTACTTC. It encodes CASSSPDRGMGEQYF. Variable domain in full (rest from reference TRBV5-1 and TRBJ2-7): KAGVTQTPRYLIKTRGQQVTLSCSPISGHRSVSWYQQTPGQGLQFLFEYFSETQRNKGNFPGRFSGRQFSNSRSEMNVSTLELGDSALYLCASSSPDRGMGEQYFGPGTRLTVT.

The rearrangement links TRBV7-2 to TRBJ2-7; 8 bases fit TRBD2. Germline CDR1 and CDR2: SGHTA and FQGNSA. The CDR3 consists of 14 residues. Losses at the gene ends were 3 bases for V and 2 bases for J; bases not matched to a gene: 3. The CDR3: CASSFVAGPYEQYF. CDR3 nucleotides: TGTGCCAGCAGCTTCGTAGCGGGACCCTACGAGCAGTACTTC. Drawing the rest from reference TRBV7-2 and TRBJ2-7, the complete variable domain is GAGVSQSPSNKVTEKGKDVELRCDPISGHTALYWYRQSLGQGLEFLIYFQGNSAPDKSGLPSDRFSAERTGGSVSTLTIQRTQQEDSAVYLCASSFVAGPYEQYFGPGTRLTVT.

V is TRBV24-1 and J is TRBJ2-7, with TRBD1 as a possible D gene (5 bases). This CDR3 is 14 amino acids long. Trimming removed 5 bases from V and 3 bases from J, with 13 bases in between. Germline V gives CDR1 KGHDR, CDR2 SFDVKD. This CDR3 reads CATSAGDSHYEQYF. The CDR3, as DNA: TGTGCCACCAGTGCGGGTGACAGTCACTACGAGCAGTACTTC.

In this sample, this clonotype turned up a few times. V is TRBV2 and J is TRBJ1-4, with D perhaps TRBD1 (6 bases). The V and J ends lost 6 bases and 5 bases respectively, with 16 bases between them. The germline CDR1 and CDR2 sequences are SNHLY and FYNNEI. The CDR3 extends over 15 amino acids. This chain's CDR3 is CASRERDTGNEKLFF. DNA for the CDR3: TGTGCCAGCAGGGAGCGGGACACAGGGAATGAAAAACTGTTTTTT.

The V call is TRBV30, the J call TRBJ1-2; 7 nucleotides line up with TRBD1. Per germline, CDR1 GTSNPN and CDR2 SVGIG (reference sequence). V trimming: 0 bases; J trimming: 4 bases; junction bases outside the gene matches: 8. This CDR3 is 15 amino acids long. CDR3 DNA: TGTGCCTGGAGTGTGTTAAGGGGGCGCGTCTATGGCTACACCTTC. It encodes CAWSVLRGRVYGYTF.

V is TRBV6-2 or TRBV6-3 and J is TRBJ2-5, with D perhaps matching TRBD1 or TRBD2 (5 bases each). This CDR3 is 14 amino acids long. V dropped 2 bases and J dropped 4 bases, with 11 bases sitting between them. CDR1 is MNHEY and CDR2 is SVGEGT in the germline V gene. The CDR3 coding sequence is TGTGCCAGCAGTTACGGGGGAGCGCGAGAGACCCAGTACTTC. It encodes CASSYGGARETQYF.

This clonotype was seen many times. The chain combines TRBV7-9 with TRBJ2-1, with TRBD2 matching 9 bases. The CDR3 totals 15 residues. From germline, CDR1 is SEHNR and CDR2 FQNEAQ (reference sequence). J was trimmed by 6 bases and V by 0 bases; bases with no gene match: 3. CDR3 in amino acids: CASSLASGRLNEQFF. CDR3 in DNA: TGTGCCAGCAGCTTAGCTAGCGGGAGACTCAATGAGCAGTTCTTC.

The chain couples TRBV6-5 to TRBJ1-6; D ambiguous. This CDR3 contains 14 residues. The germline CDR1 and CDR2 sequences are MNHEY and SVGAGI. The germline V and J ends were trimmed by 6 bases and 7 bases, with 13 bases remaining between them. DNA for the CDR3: TGTGCCAGCAGCAACACTTTGGGGAATTCACCCCTCCACTTT. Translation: CASSNTLGNSPLHF.

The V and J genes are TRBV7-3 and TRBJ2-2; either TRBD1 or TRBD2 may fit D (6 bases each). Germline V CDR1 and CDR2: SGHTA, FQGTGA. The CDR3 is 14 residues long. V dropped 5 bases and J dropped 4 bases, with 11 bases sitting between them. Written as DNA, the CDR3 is TGTGCCAGCAGCACACAGGGAGGCACCGGGGAGCTGTTTTTT. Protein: CASSTQGGTGELFF.

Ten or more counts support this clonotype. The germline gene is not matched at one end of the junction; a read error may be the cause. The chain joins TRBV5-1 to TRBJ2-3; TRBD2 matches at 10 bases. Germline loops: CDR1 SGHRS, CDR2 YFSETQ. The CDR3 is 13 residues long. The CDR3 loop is CASSLGLADTQYF. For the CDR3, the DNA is TGTGCCAGTAGTTTGGGACTAGCGGATACGCAGTATTTT.

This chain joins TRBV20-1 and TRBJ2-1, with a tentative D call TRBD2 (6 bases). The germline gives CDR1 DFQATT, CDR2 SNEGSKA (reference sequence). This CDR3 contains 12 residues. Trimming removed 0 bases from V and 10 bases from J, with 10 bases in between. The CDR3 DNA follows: TGCAGTGCTAGAGATCGCCGGGGGGAGCAGTTCTTC. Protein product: CSARDRRGEQFF.

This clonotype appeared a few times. The CDR3 spells CASSPAGQGYGYTF. The DNA for the CDR3 is TGTGCCAGCAGTCCCGCCGGGCAGGGCTATGGCTACACCTTC. The J gene is TRBJ1-2, the V gene TRBV6-2 or TRBV6-3, with a possible D match to TRBD1 (5 bases). CDR3 length: 14 residues. Germline V gene lookup returns CDR1 MNHEY and CDR2 SVGEGT. V was clipped by 5 bases and J by 4 bases, with 14 bases between them.

The CDR3: CASSPRGQSTDTQYF. Written as DNA, the CDR3 is TGTGCCAGCAGCCCTCGGGGACAGAGCACAGATACGCAGTATTTT. This chain joins TRBV7-8 and TRBJ2-3, with 7 bases fitting TRBD1. The CDR3 is 15 amino acids. The junction had 5 bases not matched to a gene; V was cut back by 5 bases and J by 0 bases. Germline V lookup: CDR1 SGHVS, CDR2 FQNEAQ.

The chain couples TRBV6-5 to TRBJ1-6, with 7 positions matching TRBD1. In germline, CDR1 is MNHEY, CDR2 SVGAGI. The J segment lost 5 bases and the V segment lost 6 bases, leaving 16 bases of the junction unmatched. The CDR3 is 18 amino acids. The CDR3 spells CASRPIPARDSNNSPLHF. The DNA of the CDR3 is TGTGCCAGCAGACCTATCCCGGCCAGGGACAGCAATAATTCACCCCTCCACTTT.

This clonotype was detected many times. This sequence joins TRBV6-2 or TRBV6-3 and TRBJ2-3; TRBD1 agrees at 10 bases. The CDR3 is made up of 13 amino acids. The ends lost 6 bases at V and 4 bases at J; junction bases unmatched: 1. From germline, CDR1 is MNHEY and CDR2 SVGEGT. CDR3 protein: CASSGQGADTQYF. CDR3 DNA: TGTGCCAGCAGCGGACAGGGGGCAGATACGCAGTATTTT.

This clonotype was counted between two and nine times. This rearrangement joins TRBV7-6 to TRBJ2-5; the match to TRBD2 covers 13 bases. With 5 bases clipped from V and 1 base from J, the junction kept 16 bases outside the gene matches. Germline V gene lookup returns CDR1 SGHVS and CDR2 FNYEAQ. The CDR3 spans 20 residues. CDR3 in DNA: TGTGCCAGCAGCCGTAGAGCGGGGACTAGCGGGACCCTCCGCCAAGAGACCCAGTACTTC. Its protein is CASSRRAGTSGTLRQETQYF.

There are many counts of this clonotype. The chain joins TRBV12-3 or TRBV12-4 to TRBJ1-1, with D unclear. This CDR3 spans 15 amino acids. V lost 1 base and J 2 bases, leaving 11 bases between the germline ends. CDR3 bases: TGTGCCAGCAGTTTAGGCGCAGCCCTCAACACTGAAGCTTTCTTT. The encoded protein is CASSLGAALNTEAFF.

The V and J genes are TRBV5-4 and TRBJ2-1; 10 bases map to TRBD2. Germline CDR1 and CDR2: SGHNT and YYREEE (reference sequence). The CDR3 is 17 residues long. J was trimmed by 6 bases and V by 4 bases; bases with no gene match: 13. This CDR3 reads CASSPANERGGPNEQFF. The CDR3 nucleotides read TGTGCCAGCAGCCCAGCCAACGAGCGGGGGGGCCCCAATGAGCAGTTCTTC.

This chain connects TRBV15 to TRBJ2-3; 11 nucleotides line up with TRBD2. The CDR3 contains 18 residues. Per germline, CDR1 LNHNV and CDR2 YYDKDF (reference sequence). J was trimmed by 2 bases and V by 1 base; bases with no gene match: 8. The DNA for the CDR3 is TGTGCCACCAGCAGAGCCTTTAGCGGGGGGGCCGCCACAGATACGCAGTATTTT. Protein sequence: CATSRAFSGGAATDTQYF. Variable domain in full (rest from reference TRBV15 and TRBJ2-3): DAMVIQNPRYQVTQFGKPVTLSCSQTLNHNVMYWYQQKSSQAPKLLFHYYDKDFNNEADTPDNFQSRRPNTSFCFLDIRSPGLGDTAMYLCATSRAFSGGAATDTQYFGPGTRLTVL.

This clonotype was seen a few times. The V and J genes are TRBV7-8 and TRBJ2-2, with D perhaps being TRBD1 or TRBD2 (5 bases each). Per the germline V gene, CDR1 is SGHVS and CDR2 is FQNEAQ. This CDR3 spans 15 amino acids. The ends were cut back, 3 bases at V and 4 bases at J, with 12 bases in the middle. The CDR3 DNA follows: TGTGCCAGCAGCTTCGAGGGGCTGGGCACCGGGGAGCTGTTTTTT. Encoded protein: CASSFEGLGTGELFF.

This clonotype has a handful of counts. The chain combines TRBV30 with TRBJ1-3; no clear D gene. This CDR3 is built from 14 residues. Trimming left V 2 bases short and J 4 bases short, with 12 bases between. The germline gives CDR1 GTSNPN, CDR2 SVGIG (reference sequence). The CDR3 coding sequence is TGTGCCTGGAGTAAGGTGGGCCCGGGAAACACCATATATTTT. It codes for CAWSKVGPGNTIYF.

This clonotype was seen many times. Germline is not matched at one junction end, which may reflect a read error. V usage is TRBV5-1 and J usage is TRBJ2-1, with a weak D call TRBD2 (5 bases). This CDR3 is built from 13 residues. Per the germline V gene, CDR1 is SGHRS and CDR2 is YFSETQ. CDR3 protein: CASSPGGYNEQFF. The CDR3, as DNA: TGTGCCAGCAGCCCCGGAGGCTACAATGAGCAGTTCTTC.

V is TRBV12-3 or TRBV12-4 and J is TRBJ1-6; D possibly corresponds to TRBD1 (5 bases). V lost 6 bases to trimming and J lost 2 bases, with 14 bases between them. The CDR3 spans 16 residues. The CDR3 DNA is TGTGCCAGCAGCGATCAGGGTATAGCCTATAATTCACCCCTCCACTTT. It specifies CASSDQGIAYNSPLHF.

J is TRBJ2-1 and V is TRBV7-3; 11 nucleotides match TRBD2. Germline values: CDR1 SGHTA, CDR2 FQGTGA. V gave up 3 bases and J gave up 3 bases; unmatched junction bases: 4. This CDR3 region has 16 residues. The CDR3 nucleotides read TGTGCCAGCAGCTTCACCGGGACTAGCGGCTACAATGAGCAGTTCTTC. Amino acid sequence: CASSFTGTSGYNEQFF.

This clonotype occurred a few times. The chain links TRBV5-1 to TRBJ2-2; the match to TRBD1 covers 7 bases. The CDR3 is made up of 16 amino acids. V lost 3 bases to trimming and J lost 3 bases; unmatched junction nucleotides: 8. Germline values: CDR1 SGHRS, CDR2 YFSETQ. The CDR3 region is CASSSPRGFDTGELFF. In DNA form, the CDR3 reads TGCGCCAGCAGCTCACCCAGGGGGTTCGACACCGGGGAGCTGTTTTTT.